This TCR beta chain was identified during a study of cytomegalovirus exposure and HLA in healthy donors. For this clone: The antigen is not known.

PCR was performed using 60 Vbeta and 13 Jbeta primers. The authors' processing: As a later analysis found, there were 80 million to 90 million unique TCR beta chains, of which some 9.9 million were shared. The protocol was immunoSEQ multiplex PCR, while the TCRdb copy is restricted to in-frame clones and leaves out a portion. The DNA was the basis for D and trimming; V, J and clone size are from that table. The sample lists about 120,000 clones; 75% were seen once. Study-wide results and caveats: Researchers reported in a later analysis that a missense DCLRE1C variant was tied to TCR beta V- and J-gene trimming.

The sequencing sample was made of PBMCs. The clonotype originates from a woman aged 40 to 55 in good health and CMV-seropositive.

CDR3 nucleotide sequence: TGTGCCAGCCAAAGCGGACAGGGGGAAAAACTGTTTTTT. Protein: CASQSGQGEKLFF. The chain carries TRBV28 and TRBJ1-4, with TRBD1 matching over 9 bases. The CDR3 is 13 amino acids. V lost 8 bases to trimming and J lost 8 bases; unmatched junction nucleotides: 6. CDR1 and CDR2 from the germline V gene are MDHEN and SYDVKM.